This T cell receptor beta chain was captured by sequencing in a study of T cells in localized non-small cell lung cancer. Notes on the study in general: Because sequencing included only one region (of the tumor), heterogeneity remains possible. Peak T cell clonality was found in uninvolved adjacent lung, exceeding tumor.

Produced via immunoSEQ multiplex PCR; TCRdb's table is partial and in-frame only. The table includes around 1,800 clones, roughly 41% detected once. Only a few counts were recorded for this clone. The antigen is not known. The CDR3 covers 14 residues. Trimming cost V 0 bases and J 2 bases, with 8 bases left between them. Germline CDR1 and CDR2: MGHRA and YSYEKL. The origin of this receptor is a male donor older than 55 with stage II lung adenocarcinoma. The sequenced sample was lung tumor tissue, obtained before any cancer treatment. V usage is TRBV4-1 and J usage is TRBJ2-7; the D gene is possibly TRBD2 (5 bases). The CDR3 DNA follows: TGCGCCAGCAGCCAAGATATCGGGGCCTACGAGCAGTACTTC. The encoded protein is CASSQDIGAYEQYF.